The next 6 T cell receptor beta chains were all read from a single sample in a study of T cell repertoires in cytomegalovirus infection. TCRdb used MiXCR to reprocess the reads, holding one entry per CDR3 protein. The sample records 680,000 or so distinct CDR3 sequences, around 35% being singletons. Their antigens are not known. This specimen consisted of cultured PBMCs, obtained from culture after CMV antigen stimulation. These receptors were obtained from a human donor in good health (CMV status not recorded). Some clones in this sample may be carry-over from other donors' samples.

This clonotype was observed at least ten times. The chain has TRBV6-1 and TRBJ2-3, with D unclear. Germline CDR1 MNHNS, CDR2 SASEGT. Trimming removed 2 bases from V and 0 bases from J, with 6 bases in between. CDR3 length: 14 amino acids. The CDR3 loop is CASSEYPSTDTQYF. The CDR3 DNA sequence: TGTGCCAGCAGTGAATACCCAAGCACAGATACGCAGTATTTT.

This clonotype was seen more than once but under ten times. The chain combines TRBV27 with TRBJ2-7, with 7 positions matching TRBD2. Germline lookup yields CDR1 MNHEY and CDR2 SMNVEV (reference sequence). The ends lost 4 bases at V and 0 bases at J; junction bases unmatched: 6. The CDR3 spans 15 residues. Here the CDR3 reads CASSSWGGDSYEQYF. CDR3 nucleotides: TGTGCCAGCAGTTCTTGGGGGGGAGACTCCTACGAGCAGTACTTC.

The genes are TRBV4-2 and TRBJ2-7; D is undetermined. Germline assignment: CDR1 LGHNA and CDR2 YNFKEQ. The CDR3 has 16 amino acids. V gave up 0 bases and J gave up 3 bases, with 15 bases separating them. The CDR3 loop reads CASSQEKSPRYYEQYF. The CDR3, as DNA: TGTGCCAGCAGCCAAGAGAAGAGTCCGAGATACTACGAGCAGTACTTC.

This clonotype was seen more than once but under ten times. The CDR3 region has the DNA TGTGCCAGCAGTTTCGGGAGTTTAGGCTATGGCTACACCTTC. As protein: CASSFGSLGYGYTF. This rearrangement joins TRBV12-3 or TRBV12-4 to TRBJ1-2; D is undetermined. CDR3 length equals 14 residues. V dropped 3 bases and J dropped 4 bases, with 12 bases sitting between them.

The sample holds a few counts of this clonotype. This rearrangement joins TRBV4-2 to TRBJ1-2; no reliable D call. This CDR3 is 16 amino acids long. CDR1 LGHNA and CDR2 YNFKEQ come from the germline V gene. V was pared by 0 bases and J by 2 bases, with 13 bases between. CDR3 nucleotides: TGTGCCAGCAGCCAAGATCGGAGCTCCCCCAACTATGGCTACACCTTC. Residues: CASSQDRSSPNYGYTF.

This clonotype was seen a handful of times. This chain uses TRBV7-2 with TRBJ1-3; 7 bases align to TRBD1. The CDR3 spans 15 residues. Trimming removed 5 bases from V and 4 bases from J; junction bases left unmatched: 8. Germline CDR1 and CDR2: SGHTA and FQGNSA. The DNA for the CDR3 is TGTGCCAGCAGCATACGGGGACAGCTCGGAAACACCATATATTTT. This translates into CASSIRGQLGNTIYF.